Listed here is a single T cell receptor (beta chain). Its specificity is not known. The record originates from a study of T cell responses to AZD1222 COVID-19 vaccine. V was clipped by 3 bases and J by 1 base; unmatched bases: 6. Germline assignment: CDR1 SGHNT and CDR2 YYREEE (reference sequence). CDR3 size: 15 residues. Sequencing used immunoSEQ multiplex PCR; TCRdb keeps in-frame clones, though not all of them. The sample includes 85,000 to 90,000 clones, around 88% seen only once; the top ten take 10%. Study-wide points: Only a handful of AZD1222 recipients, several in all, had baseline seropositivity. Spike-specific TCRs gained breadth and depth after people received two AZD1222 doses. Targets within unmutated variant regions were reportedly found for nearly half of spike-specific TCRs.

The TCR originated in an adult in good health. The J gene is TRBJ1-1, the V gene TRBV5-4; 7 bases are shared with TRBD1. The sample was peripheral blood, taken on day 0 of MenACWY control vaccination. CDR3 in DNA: TGTGCCAGCAGCTCATCGGACAGGACGAACACTGAAGCTTTCTTT. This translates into CASSSSDRTNTEAFF. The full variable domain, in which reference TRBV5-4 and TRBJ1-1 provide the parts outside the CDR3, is ETGVTQSPTHLIKTRGQQVTLRCSSQSGHNTVSWYQQALGQGPQFIFQYYREEENGRGNFPPRFSGLQFPNYSSELNVNALELDDSALYLCASSSSDRTNTEAFFGQGTRLTVV.